Described below is a single TCR beta chain sequence and its context. These data come from a study of control samples from healthy donors and cancer patients. Generated by immunoSEQ multiplex PCR, the TCRdb table keeps only in-frame clones and is missing some. The table lists around 63,000 clones, approximately 87% of them singletons. The receptor was derived from a woman between 50 and 59 years old with head and neck cancer. What was sequenced was PBMCs.

The CDR3 region is CASSPYGGGGTDTQYF. CDR3 DNA sequence: TGTGCCAGCAGCCCCTATGGCGGGGGGGGCACAGATACGCAGTATTTT. The chain links TRBV11-3 to TRBJ2-3; 9 bases match TRBD2. This CDR3 contains 16 residues. The J segment lost 1 base and the V segment lost 5 bases, leaving 7 bases of the junction unmatched. Germline values: CDR1 SGHNT, CDR2 YENEEA. Full variable domain (rest looked up from reference TRBV11-3 and TRBJ2-3): EAGVVQSPRYKIIEKKQPVAFWCNPISGHNTLYWYLQNLGQGPELLIRYENEEAVDDSQLPKDRFSAERLKGVDSTLKIQPAELGDSAVYLCASSPYGGGGTDTQYFGPGTRLTVL.